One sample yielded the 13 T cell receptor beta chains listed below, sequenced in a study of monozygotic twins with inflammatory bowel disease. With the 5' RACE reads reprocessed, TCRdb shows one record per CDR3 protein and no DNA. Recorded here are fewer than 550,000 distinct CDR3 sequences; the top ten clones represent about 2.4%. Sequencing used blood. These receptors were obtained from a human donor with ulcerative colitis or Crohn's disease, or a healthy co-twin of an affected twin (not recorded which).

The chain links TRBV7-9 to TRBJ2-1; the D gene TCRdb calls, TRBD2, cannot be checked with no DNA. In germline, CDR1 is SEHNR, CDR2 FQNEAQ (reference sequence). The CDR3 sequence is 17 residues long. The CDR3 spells CASSLARRPDGPNEQFF.

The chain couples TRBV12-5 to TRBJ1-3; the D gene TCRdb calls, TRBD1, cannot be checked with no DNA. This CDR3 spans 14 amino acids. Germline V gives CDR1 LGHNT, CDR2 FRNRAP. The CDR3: CASGPGHAGNTIYF.

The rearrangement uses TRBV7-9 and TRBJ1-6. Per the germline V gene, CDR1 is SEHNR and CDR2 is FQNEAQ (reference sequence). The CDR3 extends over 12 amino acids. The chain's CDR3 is CASSLPDSPLHF.

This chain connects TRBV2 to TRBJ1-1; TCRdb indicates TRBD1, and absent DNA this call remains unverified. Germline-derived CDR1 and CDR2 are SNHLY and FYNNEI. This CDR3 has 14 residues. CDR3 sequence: CASMKDRADTEAFF.

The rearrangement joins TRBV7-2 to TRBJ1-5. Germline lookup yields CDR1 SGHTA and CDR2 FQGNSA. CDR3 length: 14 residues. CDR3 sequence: CDSSGGRGGQPQHF.

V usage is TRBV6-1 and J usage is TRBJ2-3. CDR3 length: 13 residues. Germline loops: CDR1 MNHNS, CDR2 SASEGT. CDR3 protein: CASSDRSPDTQYF.

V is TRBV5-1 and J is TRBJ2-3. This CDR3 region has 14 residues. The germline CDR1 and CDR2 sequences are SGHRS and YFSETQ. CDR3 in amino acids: CASTSMDSTDTQYF.

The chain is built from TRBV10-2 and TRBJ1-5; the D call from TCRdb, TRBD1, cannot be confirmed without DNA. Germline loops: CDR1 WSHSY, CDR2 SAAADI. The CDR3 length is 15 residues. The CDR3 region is CASSKDRASNQPQHF.

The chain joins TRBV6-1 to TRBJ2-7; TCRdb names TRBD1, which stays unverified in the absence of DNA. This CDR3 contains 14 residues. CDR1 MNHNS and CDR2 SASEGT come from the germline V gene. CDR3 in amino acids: CASKPGQDSYEQYF.

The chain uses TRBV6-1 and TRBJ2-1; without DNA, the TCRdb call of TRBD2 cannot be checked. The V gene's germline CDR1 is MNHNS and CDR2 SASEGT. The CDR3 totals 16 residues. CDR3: CASRGLAGGIDNEQFF.

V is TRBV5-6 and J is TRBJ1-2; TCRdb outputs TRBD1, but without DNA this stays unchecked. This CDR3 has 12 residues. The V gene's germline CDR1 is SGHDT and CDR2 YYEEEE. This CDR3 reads CASSAQGSGYTF.

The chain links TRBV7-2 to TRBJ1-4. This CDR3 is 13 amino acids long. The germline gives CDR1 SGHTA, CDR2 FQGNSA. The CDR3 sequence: CASSPVGNEKLFF.

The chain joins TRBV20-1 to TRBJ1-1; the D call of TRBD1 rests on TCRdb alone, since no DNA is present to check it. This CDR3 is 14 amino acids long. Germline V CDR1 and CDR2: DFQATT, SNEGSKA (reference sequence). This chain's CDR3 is CSAREATGSTEAFF.